These 15 T cell receptor beta chains were all obtained from the same sample, sequenced in a study of shared clonotypes between healthy human individuals. Cells designated naive CD8 were CD45RO-negative and were positively selected for CCR7, with terminally differentiated effector memory CD45RA+ cells excluded. Here immunoSEQ multiplex PCR was the method, and the copy in TCRdb shows in-frame clones only, minus some. The table records around 2,000,000 clones, over 85% of them present only once. Sequenced material: naive CD8+ T cells sorted from blood. The receptors stem from a man younger than 30 in good health.

This clone occurred once. The genes are TRBV4-3 and TRBJ2-1; no clear D gene. Deletions cut 0 bases from V and 5 bases from J, with 17 bases between. The CDR3 loop spans 17 amino acids. CDR1 LGHNA and CDR2 YSLEER come from the germline V gene. CDR3 sequence reads: CASSQDGPRSENNEQFF. The CDR3 nucleotides read TGCGCCAGCAGCCAAGATGGGCCTAGAAGTGAGAACAATGAGCAGTTCTTC.

The J gene is TRBJ2-7, the V gene TRBV13; 7 nucleotides line up with TRBD1. This CDR3 is built from 18 residues. J gave up 2 bases and V 4 bases, and 17 bases lay outside the gene matches. In germline, CDR1 is PRHDT, CDR2 FYEKMQ (reference sequence). CDR3 region: CASSSPLDREQYPYEQYF. The CDR3 coding sequence is TGTGCCAGCAGCTCACCCCTCGACAGGGAGCAATACCCCTACGAGCAGTACTTC.

The table lists this clone with a few counts. This chain links TRBV6-4 with TRBJ2-3; D is unclear. Trimming took 2 bases from V and 6 from J, leaving 6 bases between them. Germline V gene data show CDR1 as MRHNA and CDR2 as SNTAGT. This CDR3 comprises 12 residues. The CDR3 loop reads CASSDDRDTQYF. CDR3 DNA sequence: TGTGCCAGCAGTGACGATCGGGATACGCAGTATTTT.

This rearrangement joins TRBV27 to TRBJ1-6, with D perhaps TRBD1 (5 bases). Germline V lookup: CDR1 MNHEY, CDR2 SMNVEV (reference sequence). The CDR3 runs 15 residues. V dropped 6 bases and J dropped 7 bases, with 16 bases sitting between them. DNA of the CDR3: TGTGCCAGCAGCCTAGGGACTCACCTAAATTCACCCCTCCACTTT. This sequence encodes CASSLGTHLNSPLHF.

This chain joins TRBV27 and TRBJ2-5; D unclear. The germline V gene encodes CDR1 MNHEY and CDR2 SMNVEV (reference sequence). Trimming shortened V by 8 bases and J by 2 bases, and 12 bases separated the two germline ends. CDR3 length: 13 residues. The CDR3 spells CASYSEHQETQYF. Here the CDR3 DNA reads TGTGCCAGCTACAGCGAGCATCAAGAGACCCAGTACTTC.

The V and J genes are TRBV7-2 and TRBJ2-5; TRBD2 is a possible D gene (6 bases). The CDR3 consists of 14 residues. Trimming took 5 bases from V and 2 from J, leaving 12 bases between them. Germline assignment: CDR1 SGHTA and CDR2 FQGNSA. The chain's CDR3 is CASSKGTLQETQYF. CDR3 nucleotides: TGTGCCAGCAGCAAAGGGACTCTTCAAGAGACCCAGTACTTC.

This chain connects TRBV18 to TRBJ2-7, with D perhaps TRBD1 or TRBD2 (5 bases each). The CDR3 contains 15 residues. Germline lookup yields CDR1 KGHSH and CDR2 LQKENI. V gave up 6 bases and J gave up 7 bases, with 22 bases separating them. CDR3 in amino acids: CASSFTGTSGEEQYF. The CDR3 nucleotides are TGTGCCAGCTCGTTCACCGGGACCTCCGGGGAAGAGCAGTACTTC.

The chain couples TRBV6-5 to TRBJ2-7; 8 nucleotides agree with TRBD2. The germline CDR1 and CDR2 sequences are MNHEY and SVGAGI. The ends lost 6 bases at V and 1 base at J; junction bases unmatched: 8. The CDR3 sequence is 15 residues long. The CDR3 protein is CASRDTSGVSYEQYF. In DNA form, the CDR3 reads TGTGCCAGCAGGGATACTAGCGGTGTATCCTACGAGCAGTACTTC.

This sequence joins TRBV5-6 and TRBJ2-7, with TRBD2 as a possible D gene (6 bases). The CDR3 runs 12 residues. Germline V gene sequence: CDR1 SGHDT, CDR2 YYEEEE. Deletions cut 3 bases from V and 7 bases from J, with 11 bases between. CDR3 nucleotides: TGTGCCAGCAGCTCTATAGGACTAGAGCAGTACTTC. Translating it yields CASSSIGLEQYF.

The chain combines TRBV11-1 with TRBJ2-1; a weak D match, TRBD1 (5 bases). Germline loops: CDR1 SGHAT, CDR2 FQDESV (reference sequence). Trimming stripped 2 bases from V and 7 bases from J, with 9 bases between. The CDR3 has 13 residues. The CDR3 DNA is TGTGCCAGCAGCTTAAACAGGAATAATGAGCAGTTCTTC. Residues: CASSLNRNNEQFF.

The chain carries TRBV7-9 and TRBJ2-1; TRBD2 might be the D (6 bases). Trimming cost V 5 bases and J 3 bases, with 11 bases left between them. CDR1 SEHNR and CDR2 FQNEAQ come from the germline V gene (reference sequence). This CDR3 spans 14 amino acids. DNA for the CDR3: TGTGCCAGCAGCGCCCCCGGGAGCTACAATGAGCAGTTCTTC. This sequence encodes CASSAPGSYNEQFF.

The CDR3 coding sequence is TGTGCCAGCAGTATCCACTGGACAGACCATAGCAATCAGCCCCAGCATTTT. Residues: CASSIHWTDHSNQPQHF. This chain links TRBV27 with TRBJ1-5; weak D call: TRBD1 (6 bases). With 5 bases removed from V and 0 bases from J, the gap between germline ends came to 17 bases. The CDR3 has 17 amino acids. Germline V CDR1 and CDR2: MNHEY, SMNVEV (reference sequence).

This clone was recorded only once. The J gene is TRBJ2-2, the V gene TRBV7-9; unclear D gene. Trimming cost V 8 bases and J 5 bases, with 3 bases left between them. Germline assignment: CDR1 SEHNR and CDR2 FQNEAQ (reference sequence). CDR3 length equals 10 residues. The CDR3 sequence is CASGTGELFF. CDR3 bases: TGTGCCAGCGGGACCGGGGAGCTGTTTTTT.

The chain uses TRBV28 and TRBJ2-7; 10 bases match TRBD1. The germline CDR1 and CDR2 sequences are MDHEN and SYDVKM. The CDR3 contains 15 residues. The V segment lost 10 bases and the J segment 4 bases; nucleotides outside the gene matches: 13. Here the CDR3 reads CATSQGQGFMYEQYF. The CDR3 DNA reads TGTGCCACCTCGCAGGGACAGGGGTTTATGTACGAGCAGTACTTC.

CDR3 residues: CASSNWDGYNEQFF. The CDR3 coding sequence is TGTGCCAGCAGCAACTGGGACGGATACAATGAGCAGTTCTTC. The chain is built from TRBV11-2 and TRBJ2-1; possibly TRBD1 or TRBD2 for D (5 bases each). CDR1 and CDR2 (germline): SGHAT, FQNNGV. V lost 5 bases and J 4 bases, leaving 12 bases between the germline ends. The CDR3 length is 14 residues.